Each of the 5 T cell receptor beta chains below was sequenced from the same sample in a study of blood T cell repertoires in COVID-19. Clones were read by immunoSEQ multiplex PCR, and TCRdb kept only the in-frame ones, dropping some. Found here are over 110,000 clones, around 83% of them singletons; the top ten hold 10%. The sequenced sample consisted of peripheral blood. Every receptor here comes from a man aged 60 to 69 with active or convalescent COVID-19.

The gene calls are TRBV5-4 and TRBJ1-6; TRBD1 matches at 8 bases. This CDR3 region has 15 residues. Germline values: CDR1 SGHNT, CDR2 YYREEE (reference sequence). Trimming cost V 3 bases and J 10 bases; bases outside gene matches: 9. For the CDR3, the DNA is TGTGCCAGCAGCTCTGCTGGACAGGGTCGGTCACCCCTCCACTTT. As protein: CASSSAGQGRSPLHF.

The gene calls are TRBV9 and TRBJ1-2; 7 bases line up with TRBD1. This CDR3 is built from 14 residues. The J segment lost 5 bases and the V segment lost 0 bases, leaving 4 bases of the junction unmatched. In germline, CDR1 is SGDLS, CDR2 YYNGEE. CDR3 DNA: TGTGCCAGCAGCGTAGCGGCAGGGGGGTATGGCTACACCTTC. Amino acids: CASSVAAGGYGYTF. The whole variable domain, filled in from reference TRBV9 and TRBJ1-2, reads DSGVTQTPKHLITATGQRVTLRCSPRSGDLSVYWYQQSLDQGLQFLIQYYNGEERAKGNILERFSAQQFPDLHSELNLSSLELGDSALYFCASSVAAGGYGYTFGSGTRLTVV.

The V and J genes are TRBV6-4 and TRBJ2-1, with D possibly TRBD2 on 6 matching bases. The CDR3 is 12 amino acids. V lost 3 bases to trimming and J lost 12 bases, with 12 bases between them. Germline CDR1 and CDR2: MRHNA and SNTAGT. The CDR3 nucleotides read TGTGCCAGCAGTGAGGGCGGGACCCCGCAGTTCTTC. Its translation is CASSEGGTPQFF.

In DNA, the CDR3 is TGCGCCAGCAGCCAAGTACGGACCGGGGAGCTGTTTTTT. This gives the protein CASSQVRTGELFF. This chain uses TRBV4-1 with TRBJ2-2; D unresolved. The CDR3 is made up of 13 amino acids. CDR1 is MGHRA and CDR2 is YSYEKL in the germline V gene. Trimming pared 1 base from V and 5 bases from J, leaving 5 bases between.

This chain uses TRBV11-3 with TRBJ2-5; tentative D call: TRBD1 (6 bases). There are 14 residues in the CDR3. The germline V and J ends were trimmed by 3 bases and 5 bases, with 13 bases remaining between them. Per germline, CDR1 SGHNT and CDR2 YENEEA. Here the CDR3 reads CASSLYRVGETQYF. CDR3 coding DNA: TGTGCCAGCAGCTTGTACAGGGTAGGGGAGACCCAGTACTTC.